The rows below give T cell receptor beta chains drawn from one sample of a study of T cells in Graves' hyperthyroidism and ophthalmopathy. TCRdb itself ran the multiplex PCR reads through MiXCR, one entry per CDR3 protein. This table holds more than 350,000 distinct CDR3 sequences, 13% to 15% found once. Source material: blood. The receptors originated from a woman aged 60-75 years with Graves' ophthalmopathy. Both conserved end residues are part of each CDR3. A D gene is named only where the DNA matches it firmly. Only some rows state a clone size, as once, few, many or a class for expanded clones.

clone size,V gene,D gene,J gene,CDR3 protein,CDR3 DNA
-,TRBV6-5,-,TRBJ2-5,CASSYDGRAETQYF,TGTGCCAGCAGTTACGACGGGCGGGCAGAGACCCAGTACTTC
few,TRBV4-2,-,TRBJ1-6,CASSRLDRENSPLHF,TGTGCCAGCAGCCGACTGGACAGAGAGAATTCACCCCTCCACTTT
many,TRBV3-1,TRBD1,TRBJ2-7,CASGTGGYEQYF,TGTGCCAGCGGGACAGGGGGCTACGAGCAGTACTTC
many,TRBV11-2,-,TRBJ2-3,CASSLSGLTYSTDTQYF,TGTGCCAGCAGCTTATCAGGACTTACTTACTCCACAGATACGCAGTATTTT
many,TRBV7-9,-,TRBJ2-7,CASSFSNGYEQYF,TGTGCCAGCAGCTTCTCCAACGGATACGAGCAGTACTTC
many,TRBV7-9,TRBD1,TRBJ2-7,CASSSAWDRGHEQYF,TGTGCCAGCAGCTCAGCTTGGGACAGGGGTCACGAGCAGTACTTC
many,TRBV11-2,-,TRBJ1-6,CASSLPLAPLHF,TGTGCCAGCAGCCTACCACTGGCACCCCTCCACTTT
-,TRBV6-1,TRBD2,TRBJ2-3,CASSLTLAGEPGDTQYF,TGTGCCAGCAGCCTCACGCTAGCGGGAGAGCCTGGAGATACGCAGTATTTT
few,TRBV5-1,-,TRBJ2-6,CASSFRVGGANVLTF,TGCGCCAGCAGCTTCAGGGTTGGTGGGGCCAACGTCCTGACTTTC
many,TRBV6-1,-,TRBJ1-5,CASSSQGVGQPQHF,TGTGCCAGCAGTTCACAGGGAGTGGGCCAGCCCCAGCATTTT
many,TRBV3-1,TRBD2,TRBJ2-3,CASSPSSSGTGDTQYF,TGTGCCAGCAGCCCCTCATCTAGCGGGACGGGAGATACGCAGTATTTT
-,TRBV7-2,-,TRBJ2-2,CASSPSFGVAGELFF,TGTGCCAGCAGCCCCTCATTCGGAGTCGCCGGGGAGCTGTTTTTT
many,TRBV30,TRBD1,TRBJ2-7,CAWSRPGQRPYEQYF,TGTGCCTGGAGTCGACCGGGACAGAGACCCTACGAGCAGTACTTC
-,TRBV5-8,TRBD1,TRBJ1-1,CASSSTGGPTEAFF,TGTGCCAGCAGCTCTACAGGGGGGCCCACTGAAGCTTTCTTT
many,TRBV14,-,TRBJ2-7,CASSQDRDWGYEQYF,TGTGCCAGCAGCCAAGACAGGGATTGGGGCTACGAGCAGTACTTC
few,TRBV6-1,TRBD1,TRBJ1-4,CASSLQGGGEKLFF,TGTGCCAGCAGCTTGCAGGGGGGAGGTGAAAAACTGTTTTTT
many,TRBV18,TRBD1,TRBJ1-1,CASSLDRVNTEAFF,TGTGCCAGCTCACTGGACAGGGTTAACACTGAAGCTTTCTTT
many,TRBV14,TRBD2,TRBJ2-1,CASSQVPGLAKQFF,TGTGCCAGCAGCCAAGTACCAGGACTAGCAAAGCAGTTCTTC
-,TRBV10-2,TRBD2,TRBJ2-3,CASSEGAGLSTDTQYF,TGCGCCAGCAGTGAAGGAGCGGGACTAAGCACAGATACGCAGTATTTT
many,TRBV7-3,-,TRBJ2-3,CASSLLSQPADTQYF,TGTGCCAGCAGCTTACTTAGCCAGCCGGCAGATACGCAGTATTTT
many,TRBV2,-,TRBJ1-3,CASTRGQSSGNTIYF,TGTGCCAGCACCCGAGGCCAGAGCTCTGGAAACACCATATATTTT
many,TRBV6-1,TRBD2,TRBJ2-7,CASSEALAGAIYEQYF,TGTGCCAGCAGTGAAGCTTTAGCGGGAGCGATATACGAGCAGTACTTC
many,TRBV13,-,TRBJ2-7,CASSSTGLMLEQYF,TGTGCCAGCAGCTCGACGGGACTTATGCTCGAGCAGTACTTC
many,TRBV7-9,-,TRBJ2-1,CASSTSLAIRLNEQFF,TGTGCCAGCAGCACATCCCTAGCGATACGACTTAATGAGCAGTTCTTC
-,TRBV19,-,TRBJ2-1,CASSIPPDGRRGKSSYNEQFF,TGTGCCAGTAGTATACCCCCTGACGGGAGGAGGGGGAAGAGCTCCTACAATGAGCAGTTCTTC
-,TRBV3-1,TRBD2,TRBJ2-7,CASSQGSSGSMYEQYF,TGTGCCAGCAGCCAAGGTAGTAGCGGGAGTATGTACGAGCAGTACTTC
many,TRBV28,-,TRBJ2-1,CASSPITGGRDEQFF,TGTGCCAGCAGTCCTATAACAGGCGGCCGGGATGAGCAGTTCTTC
few,TRBV6-1,TRBD1,TRBJ2-7,CASRYRGAYEQYF,TGTGCCAGCAGATACAGGGGGGCCTACGAGCAGTACTTC
-,TRBV19,-,TRBJ1-5,CASSISQSTNQPQHF,TGTGCCAGTAGTATTAGTCAGTCAACCAATCAGCCCCAGCATTTT
many,TRBV20-1,-,TRBJ1-1,CSARSGFWGGTEAFF,TGCAGTGCTAGGAGCGGGTTTTGGGGCGGTACTGAAGCTTTCTTT
few,TRBV20-1,-,TRBJ2-2,CSASPPGRSLNTGELFF,TGCAGTGCTAGCCCCCCGGGGCGGAGCCTCAACACCGGGGAGCTGTTTTTT
many,TRBV20-1,TRBD2,TRBJ2-1,CSARAGLAGGPKQFF,TGCAGTGCTAGAGCGGGACTAGCGGGAGGGCCAAAGCAGTTCTTC
-,TRBV9,TRBD2,TRBJ2-6,CASTRGSGTGANVLTF,TGTGCCAGCACCCGGGGAAGCGGGACTGGGGCCAACGTCCTGACTTTC
-,TRBV7-3,TRBD2,TRBJ2-2,CASRAGDGTGELFF,TGTGCCAGCAGGGCGGGAGATGGCACCGGGGAGCTGTTTTTT
few,TRBV10-3,TRBD2,TRBJ2-7,CATKTDTSGSHYEQYF,TGTGCCACTAAGACAGACACTAGCGGGAGTCACTACGAGCAGTACTTC
many,TRBV20-1,-,TRBJ2-1,CSARDRGGSSYNEQFF,TGCAGTGCTAGAGATCGAGGGGGTAGCTCCTACAATGAGCAGTTCTTC
many,TRBV12-3/TRBV12-4,-,TRBJ2-5,CASSFGGLETQYF,TGTGCCAGCAGTTTTGGGGGGTTAGAGACCCAGTACTTC
many,TRBV3-1,-,TRBJ1-4,CASSQWQTNEKLFF,TGTGCCAGCAGCCAATGGCAAACAAATGAAAAACTGTTTTTT
many,TRBV7-9,-,TRBJ2-7,CASSFGDEGSYEQYF,TGTGCCAGCAGCTTCGGGGACGAGGGGAGCTACGAGCAGTACTTC
many,TRBV7-7,-,TRBJ2-2,CASTPGGPSGELFF,TGTGCCAGCACCCCGGGCGGGCCCAGCGGGGAGCTGTTTTTT
many,TRBV27,TRBD2,TRBJ2-1,CASSSTPSGSPYNEQFF,TGTGCCAGCAGTTCGACTCCAAGCGGGAGCCCCTACAATGAGCAGTTCTTC
-,TRBV20-1,TRBD1,TRBJ2-7,CSARYGTGGEQYF,TGCAGTGCTAGATACGGGACAGGGGGCGAGCAGTACTTC